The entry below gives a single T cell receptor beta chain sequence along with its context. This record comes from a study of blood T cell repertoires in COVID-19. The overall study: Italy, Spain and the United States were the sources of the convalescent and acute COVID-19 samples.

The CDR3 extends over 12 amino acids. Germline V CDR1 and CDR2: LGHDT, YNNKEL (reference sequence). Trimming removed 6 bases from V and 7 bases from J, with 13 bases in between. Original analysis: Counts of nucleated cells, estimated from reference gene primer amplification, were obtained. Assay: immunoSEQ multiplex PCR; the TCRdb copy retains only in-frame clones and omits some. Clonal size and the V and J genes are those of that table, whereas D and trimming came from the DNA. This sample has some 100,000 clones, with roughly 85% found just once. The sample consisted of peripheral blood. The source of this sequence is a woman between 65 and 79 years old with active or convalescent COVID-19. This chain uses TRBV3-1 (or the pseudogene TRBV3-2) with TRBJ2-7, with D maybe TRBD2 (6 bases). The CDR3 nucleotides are TGTGCCAGCAGGGGCGGACGGGGGGAGCAGTACTTC. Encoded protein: CASRGGRGEQYF.